Listed here is a single T cell receptor beta chain. The data derive from a study of blood T cell repertoires in COVID-19. Study-wide context: Acute and convalescent COVID-19 specimens originated in the United States, Italy and Spain. The analysed material was cDNA or gDNA that came from T cells, B-cell-depleted T cells, or PBMCs.

Source study methods: Nucleated cell number was recorded as an estimate derived from reference gene primer amplification. The method was immunoSEQ multiplex PCR; TCRdb's version includes in-frame clones alone and lacks a portion of them. The DNA was the basis for D and trimming; V, J and clone size are from that table. The profile covers tens of thousands of clones, with around 80% appearing a single time and about 30% taken by the ten largest. Germline loops: CDR1 SNHLY, CDR2 FYNNEI. The CDR3 contains 15 residues. The V gene lost 4 bases and the J gene lost 3 bases, with 13 bases spanning the gap. Input material: peripheral blood. The sequence was collected from a man aged 55 to 70 with active or convalescent COVID-19. The chain is built from TRBV2 and TRBJ2-1, with a weak D call TRBD2 (5 bases). The CDR3 here is CASSVGSVDYNEQFF. In nucleotides, the CDR3 is TGTGCCAGCAGTGTAGGTAGCGTGGACTACAATGAGCAGTTCTTC.